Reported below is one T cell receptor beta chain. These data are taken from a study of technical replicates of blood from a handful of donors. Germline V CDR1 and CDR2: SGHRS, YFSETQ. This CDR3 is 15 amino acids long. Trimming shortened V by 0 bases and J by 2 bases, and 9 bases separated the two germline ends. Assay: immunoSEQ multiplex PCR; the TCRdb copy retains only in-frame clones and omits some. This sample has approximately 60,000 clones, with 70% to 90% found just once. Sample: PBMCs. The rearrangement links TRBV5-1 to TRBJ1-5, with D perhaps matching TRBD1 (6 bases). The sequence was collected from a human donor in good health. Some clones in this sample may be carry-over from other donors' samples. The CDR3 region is CASSLGTDGNQPQHF. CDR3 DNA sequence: TGCGCCAGCAGCTTGGGGACAGATGGCAATCAGCCCCAGCATTTT.